The sequence of this T cell receptor (beta chain) was determined in a study of blood T cell repertoires in COVID-19. Looking at the study overall: Whether acute or convalescent, the COVID-19 samples came from the United States, Italy and Spain.

Germline CDR1 reads LGHNA; CDR2 reads YNFKEQ. The CDR3 runs 20 residues. The V segment lost 0 bases and the J segment 0 bases; nucleotides outside the gene matches: 11. Profiled with immunoSEQ multiplex PCR; TCRdb holds only in-frame clones, not every one. The sample holds about 210,000 clones; 83% are singletons and the top ten take 2.9%. The origin of this receptor is a man aged 45-65 years with active or convalescent COVID-19. Specimen: peripheral blood. The rearrangement uses TRBV4-2 and TRBJ1-6; TRBD1 matches at 7 bases. The CDR3 nucleotides read TGTGCCAGCAGCCAAGATCGGACAGGCAGTAAATTCTCCTATAATTCACCCCTCCACTTT. Translated: CASSQDRTGSKFSYNSPLHF.